The clone carrying this TCR beta chain was detected many times. Its target is unknown. The data derive from a study of T cells after yellow fever vaccination. Germline loops: CDR1 DFQATT, CDR2 SNEGSKA (reference sequence). The V segment lost 4 bases and the J segment 10 bases; nucleotides outside the gene matches: 12. The CDR3 has 14 residues. Production of TCR cDNA was by 5'RACE template switching, which also added a universal primer site and UMIs. Each CDR3 protein is one row after TCRdb ran MiXCR on the 5' RACE reads. The table lists some 400,000 distinct CDR3 sequences, roughly 6.2% of them singletons. Study-wide results and caveats: It was a small share of clonotypes that appeared in both CD4 and CD8 compartments. A large majority of primary-vaccination clones showed up again after the booster (about 96% CD4, 85% to 90% CD8).

The chain is built from TRBV20-1 and TRBJ2-1, with 8 bases fitting TRBD1. Sequences were derived from PBMCs, sampled 5 days after the yellow fever booster vaccination. The clonotype originates from a man aged 30 to 45 who received the YFV17D yellow fever vaccine. This chain's CDR3 is CSATIQPGGLEQFF. The CDR3 region has the DNA TGCAGTGCTACAATTCAGCCAGGGGGCTTAGAGCAGTTCTTC.